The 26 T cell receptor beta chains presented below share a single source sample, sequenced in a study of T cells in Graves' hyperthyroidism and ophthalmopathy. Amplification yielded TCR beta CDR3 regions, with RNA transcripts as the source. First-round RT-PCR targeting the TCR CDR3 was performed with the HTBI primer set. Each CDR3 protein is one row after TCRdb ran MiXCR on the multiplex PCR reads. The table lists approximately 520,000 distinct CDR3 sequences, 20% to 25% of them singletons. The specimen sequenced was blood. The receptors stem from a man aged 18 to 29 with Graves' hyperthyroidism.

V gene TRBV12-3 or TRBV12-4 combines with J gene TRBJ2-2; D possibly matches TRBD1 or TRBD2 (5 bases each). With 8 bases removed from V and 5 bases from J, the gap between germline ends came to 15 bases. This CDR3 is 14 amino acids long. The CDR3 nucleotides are TGTGCCAGCGCTGGGGCTTGGGGGACCGGGGAGCTGTTTTTT. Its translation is CASAGAWGTGELFF.

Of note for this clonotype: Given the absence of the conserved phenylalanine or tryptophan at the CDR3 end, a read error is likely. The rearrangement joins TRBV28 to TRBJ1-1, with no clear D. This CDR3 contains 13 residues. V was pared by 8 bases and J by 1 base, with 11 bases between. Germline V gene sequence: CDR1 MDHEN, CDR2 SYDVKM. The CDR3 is CASCPGRNTEAFV. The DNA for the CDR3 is TGTGCCAGCTGCCCCGGAAGGAACACTGAAGCTTTCGTT.

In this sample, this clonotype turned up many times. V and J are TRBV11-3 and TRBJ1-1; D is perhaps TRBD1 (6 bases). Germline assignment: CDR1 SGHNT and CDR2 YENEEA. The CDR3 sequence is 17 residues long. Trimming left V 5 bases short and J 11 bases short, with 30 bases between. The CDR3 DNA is TGTGCCAGCAGCCCAGGGGCGAGGGGACGTACCCGAAGTGAGGCTTTCTTT. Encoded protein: CASSPGARGRTRSEAFF.

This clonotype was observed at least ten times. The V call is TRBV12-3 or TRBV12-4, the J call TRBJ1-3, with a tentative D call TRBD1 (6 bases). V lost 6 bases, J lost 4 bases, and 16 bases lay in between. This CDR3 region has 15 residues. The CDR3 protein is CASRIQGGIGNTIYF. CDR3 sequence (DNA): TGTGCCAGCAGGATACAGGGAGGCATCGGAAACACCATATATTTT.

Written as DNA, the CDR3 is TGTGCCAGCGATAGCGGGAGTGGGTTGTACGAGCAGTACTTC. Translation gives CASDSGSGLYEQYF. The gene calls are TRBV28 and TRBJ2-7; 9 bases are shared with TRBD2. The CDR3 has 14 amino acids. Germline CDR1 is MDHEN and CDR2 is SYDVKM. Germline trimming cut 8 bases from V and 4 bases from J; bases unmatched to any gene: 9.

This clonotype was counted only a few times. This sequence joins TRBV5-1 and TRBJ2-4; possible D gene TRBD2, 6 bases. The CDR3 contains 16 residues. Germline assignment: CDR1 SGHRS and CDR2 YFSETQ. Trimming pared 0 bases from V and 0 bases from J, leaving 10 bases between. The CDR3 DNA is TGCGCCAGCAGCTTGGATGTGGGACTAGCCAAAAACATTCAGTACTTC. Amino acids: CASSLDVGLAKNIQYF.

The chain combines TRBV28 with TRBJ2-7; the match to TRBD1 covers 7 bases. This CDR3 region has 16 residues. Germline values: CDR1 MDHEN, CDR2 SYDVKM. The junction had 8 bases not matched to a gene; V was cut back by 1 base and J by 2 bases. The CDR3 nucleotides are TGTGCCAGCAGTTTATCCTCGGGACAGAGACCCTACGAGCAGTACTTC. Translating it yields CASSLSSGQRPYEQYF.

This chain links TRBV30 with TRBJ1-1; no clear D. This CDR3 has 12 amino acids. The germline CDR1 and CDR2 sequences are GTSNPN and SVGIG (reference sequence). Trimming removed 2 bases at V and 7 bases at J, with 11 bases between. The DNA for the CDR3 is TGTGCCTGGAGTCCCCGCGACTATGAAGCTTTCTTT. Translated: CAWSPRDYEAFF.

Written as DNA, the CDR3 is TGTGCCTGGAGTGTACAGATGGAGTGGGCTTTCTTT. This encodes CAWSVQMEWAFF. This chain links TRBV30 with TRBJ1-1; no reliable D call. The CDR3 runs 12 residues. V lost 0 bases, J lost 11 bases, and 13 bases lay in between. Germline V lookup: CDR1 GTSNPN, CDR2 SVGIG (reference sequence).

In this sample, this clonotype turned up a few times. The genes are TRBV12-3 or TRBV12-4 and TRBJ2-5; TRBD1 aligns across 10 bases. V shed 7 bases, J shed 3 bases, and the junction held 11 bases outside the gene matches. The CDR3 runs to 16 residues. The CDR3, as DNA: TGTGCCAGCACTTACACGACCGGGACAGGGGAAGAGACCCAGTACTTC. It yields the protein CASTYTTGTGEETQYF.

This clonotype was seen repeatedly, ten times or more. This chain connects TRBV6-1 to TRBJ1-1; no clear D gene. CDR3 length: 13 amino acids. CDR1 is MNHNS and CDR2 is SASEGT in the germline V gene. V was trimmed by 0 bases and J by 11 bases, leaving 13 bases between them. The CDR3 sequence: CASSEAHSWRAFF. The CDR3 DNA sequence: TGTGCCAGCAGTGAAGCGCACTCCTGGAGGGCTTTCTTT.

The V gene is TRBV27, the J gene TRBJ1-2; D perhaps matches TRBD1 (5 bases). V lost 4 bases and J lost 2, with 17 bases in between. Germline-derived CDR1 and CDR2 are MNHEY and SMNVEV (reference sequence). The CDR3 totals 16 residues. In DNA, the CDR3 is TGTGCCAGCAGTTCCGCGGTTTGGGGCATGAACTATGGCTACACCTTC. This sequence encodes CASSSAVWGMNYGYTF.

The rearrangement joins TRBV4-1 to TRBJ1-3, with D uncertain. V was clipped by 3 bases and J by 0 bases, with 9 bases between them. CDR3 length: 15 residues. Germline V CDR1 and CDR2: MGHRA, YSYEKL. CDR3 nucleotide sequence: TGCGCCAGCAGCCATGAACTACGCTCTGGAAACACCATATATTTT. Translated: CASSHELRSGNTIYF.

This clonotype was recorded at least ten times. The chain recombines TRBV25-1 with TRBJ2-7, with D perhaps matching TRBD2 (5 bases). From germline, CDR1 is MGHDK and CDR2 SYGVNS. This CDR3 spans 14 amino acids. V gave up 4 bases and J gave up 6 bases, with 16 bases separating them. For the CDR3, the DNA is TGTGCCAGCAGTGGATCCGGGATATCGGGCGAGCAGTACTTC. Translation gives CASSGSGISGEQYF.

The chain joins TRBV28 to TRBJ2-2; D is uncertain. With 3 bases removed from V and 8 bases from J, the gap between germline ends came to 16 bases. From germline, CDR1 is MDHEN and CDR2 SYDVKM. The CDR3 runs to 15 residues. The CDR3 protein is CASSFGSSRIGELFF. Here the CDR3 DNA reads TGTGCCAGCAGTTTTGGATCTTCCCGGATTGGGGAGCTGTTTTTT.

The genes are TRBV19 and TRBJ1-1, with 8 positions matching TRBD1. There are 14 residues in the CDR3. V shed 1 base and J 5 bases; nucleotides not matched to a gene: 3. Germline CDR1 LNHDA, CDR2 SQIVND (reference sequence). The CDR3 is CASSIGRGQTEAFF. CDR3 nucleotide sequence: TGTGCCAGTAGTATAGGCAGGGGGCAGACTGAAGCTTTCTTT. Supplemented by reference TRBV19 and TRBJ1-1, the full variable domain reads DGGITQSPKYLFRKEGQNVTLSCEQNLNHDAMYWYRQDPGQGLRLIYYSQIVNDFQKGDIAEGYSVSREKKESFPLTVTSAQKNPTAFYLCASSIGRGQTEAFFGQGTRLTVV.

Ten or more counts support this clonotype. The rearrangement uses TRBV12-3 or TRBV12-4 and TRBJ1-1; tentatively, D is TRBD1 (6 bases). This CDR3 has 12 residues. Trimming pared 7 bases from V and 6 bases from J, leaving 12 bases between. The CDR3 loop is CASIAGTSEAFF. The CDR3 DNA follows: TGTGCCAGCATAGCCGGGACATCTGAAGCTTTCTTT.

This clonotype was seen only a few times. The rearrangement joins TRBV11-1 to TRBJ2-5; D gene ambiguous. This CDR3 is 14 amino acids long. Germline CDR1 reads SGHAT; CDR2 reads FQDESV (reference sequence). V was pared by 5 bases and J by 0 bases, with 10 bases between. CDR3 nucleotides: TGTGCCAGCAGCGATGACACGTACCAAGAGACCCAGTACTTC. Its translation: CASSDDTYQETQYF.

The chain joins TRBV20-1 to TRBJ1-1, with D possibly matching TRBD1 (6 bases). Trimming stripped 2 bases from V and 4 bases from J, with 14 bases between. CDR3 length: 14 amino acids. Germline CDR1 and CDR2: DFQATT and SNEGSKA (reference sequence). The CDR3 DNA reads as TGCAGTGCTAGAAGTGGGGGCGCAAGCACTGAAGCTTTCTTT. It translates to CSARSGGASTEAFF.

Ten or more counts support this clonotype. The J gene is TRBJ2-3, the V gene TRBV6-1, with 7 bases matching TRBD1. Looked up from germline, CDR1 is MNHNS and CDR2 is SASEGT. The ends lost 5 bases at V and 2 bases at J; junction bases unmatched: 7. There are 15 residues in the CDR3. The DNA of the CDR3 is TGTGCCAGCAGTCTGTTGGGACAGTTCACAGATACGCAGTATTTT. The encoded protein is CASSLLGQFTDTQYF.

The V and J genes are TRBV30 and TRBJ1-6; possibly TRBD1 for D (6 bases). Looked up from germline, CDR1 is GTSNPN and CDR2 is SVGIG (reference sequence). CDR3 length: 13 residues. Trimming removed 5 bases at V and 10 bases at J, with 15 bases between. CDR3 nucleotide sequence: TGTGCCTGGGCCGGGACACACGACTCACCCCTCCACTTT. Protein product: CAWAGTHDSPLHF.

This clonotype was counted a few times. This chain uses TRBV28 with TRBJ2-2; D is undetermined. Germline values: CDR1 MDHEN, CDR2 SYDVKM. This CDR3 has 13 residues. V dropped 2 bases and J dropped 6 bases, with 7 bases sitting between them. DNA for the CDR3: TGTGCCAGCAGTTTAGGCAGACCCGGGGAGCTGTTTTTT. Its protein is CASSLGRPGELFF.

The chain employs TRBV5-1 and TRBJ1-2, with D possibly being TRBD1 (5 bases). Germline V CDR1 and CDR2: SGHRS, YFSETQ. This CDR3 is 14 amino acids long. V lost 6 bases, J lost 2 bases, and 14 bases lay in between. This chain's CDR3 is CASTQGSGNYGYTF. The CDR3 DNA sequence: TGCGCCAGCACCCAGGGATCGGGGAACTATGGCTACACCTTC.

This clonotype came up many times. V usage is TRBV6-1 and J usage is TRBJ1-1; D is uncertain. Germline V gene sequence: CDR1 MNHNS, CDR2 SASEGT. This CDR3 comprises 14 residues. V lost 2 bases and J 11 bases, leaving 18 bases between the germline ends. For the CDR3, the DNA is TGTGCCAGCAGTGAACCGGGCCTAGGAGCCCAGGCTTTCTTT. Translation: CASSEPGLGAQAFF.

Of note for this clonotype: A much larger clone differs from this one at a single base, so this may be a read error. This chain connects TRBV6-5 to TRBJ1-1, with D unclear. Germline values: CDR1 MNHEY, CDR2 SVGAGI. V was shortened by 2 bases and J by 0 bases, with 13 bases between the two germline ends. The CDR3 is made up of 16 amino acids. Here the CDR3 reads CASSYDMASMNTEAFF. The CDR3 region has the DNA TGTGCCAGCAGTTACGACATGGCCTCCATGAACACTGAAGCTTTCTTT.

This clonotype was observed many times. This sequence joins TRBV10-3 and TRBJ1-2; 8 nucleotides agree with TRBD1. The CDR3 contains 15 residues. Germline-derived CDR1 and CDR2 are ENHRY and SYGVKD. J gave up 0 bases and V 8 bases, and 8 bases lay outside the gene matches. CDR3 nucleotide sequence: TGTGCCATCGGGGCTGGGACAGGACCTAACTATGGCTACACCTTC. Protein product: CAIGAGTGPNYGYTF.